The 3 T cell receptor beta chains reported below all come from one sample, sequenced in a study of memory CD4+ T cells and cytomegalovirus serostatus. Sequencing was performed with immunoSEQ multiplex PCR; in TCRdb, only in-frame clones are kept and a portion is missing. This table has about 41,000 clones, about four fifths appearing once. Single viable CD3+CD4+CD8-CD45RO+ cells were sorted as the memory CD4+ T cells. Sequences were obtained from memory CD4+ T cells from blood. The receptor set was obtained from an adult in good health and CMV-seronegative.

The chain couples TRBV9 to TRBJ2-1; perhaps TRBD2 as D (6 bases). The CDR3 extends over 15 amino acids. V lost 0 bases and J lost 8, with 15 bases in between. Per the germline V gene, CDR1 is SGDLS and CDR2 is YYNGEE. CDR3 amino acids: CASSVAGRGGDEQFF. The CDR3, as DNA: TGTGCCAGCAGCGTAGCTGGAAGAGGCGGGGATGAGCAGTTCTTC.

V and J are TRBV2 and TRBJ1-2; D gene unclear. This CDR3 is 11 amino acids long. The V gene lost 8 bases and the J gene lost 5 bases, with 9 bases spanning the gap. CDR1 and CDR2 from the germline V gene are SNHLY and FYNNEI. CDR3 DNA: TGTGCCAGCCTGCTAAGTTATGGCTACACCTTC. It specifies CASLLSYGYTF.

The chain couples TRBV6-1 to TRBJ2-2; D remains ambiguous. From germline, CDR1 is MNHNS and CDR2 SASEGT. The CDR3 runs 16 residues. The germline V and J ends were trimmed by 2 bases and 5 bases, with 15 bases remaining between them. CDR3 DNA sequence: TGTGCCAGCAGTGAAACGGTAGCATCTTTGACCGGGGAGCTGTTTTTT. It yields the protein CASSETVASLTGELFF.